This T cell receptor (beta chain) was captured in a study of cytomegalovirus exposure and HLA in healthy donors. The PCR employed 60 Vbeta primers together with 13 Jbeta primers. Libraries were prepared by immunoSEQ multiplex PCR; TCRdb keeps only in-frame clonotypes and omits some of them. The top ten hold 5% to 6.5% of the sample, which has some 150,000 clones, 79% seen once. Germline V gene data show CDR1 as SGDLS and CDR2 as YYNGEE. V was clipped by 4 bases and J by 4 bases; unmatched bases: 2. CDR3 size: 13 residues. Turning to this clone: No antigen is known for it.

Whole-study findings and limits: Most TCR sequences were rare, but some public TCRs occurred in many donors. The study labeled 164 TCR beta chains cytomegalovirus-associated. It was only CMV serostatus that was available as immune exposure information. TRBV6-2, TRBV6-3 and some other V segments were unresolvable in 87-base-pair reads.

The V call is TRBV9, the J call TRBJ1-2; TRBD1 matches 9 bases. The clonotype comes from a man aged 45-60 years in good health and CMV-seropositive. The sequenced sample consisted of PBMCs. CDR3 residues: CASSQGQGYGYTF. The CDR3 nucleotides are TGTGCCAGCAGCCAGGGACAGGGCTATGGCTACACCTTC.